The source of this T cell receptor (beta chain) is a study of beta chain features in type 1 diabetes. Study-wide background: Comparable age, gender and cell yields were observed in patients relative to healthy donors. Regarding the study as a whole: PCR might favor shorter templates, equally in patients and controls. In every one of the four CD4+ subsets, TCRB CDR3s were moderately but significantly shorter in Type 1 diabetes patients. For type 1 diabetes patients, VDJ junctions showed fewer insertions and more deletions.

As for this clone: Its antigen remains unidentified.

The sequenced template was cDNA made from the entire isolated RNA. TCRdb's copy holds only in-frame clones and misses some; the assay was immunoSEQ multiplex PCR. The sample has hundreds of thousands of clones, 15% seen once. Trimming cost V 6 bases and J 8 bases; bases outside gene matches: 8. This CDR3 is built from 13 residues. Germline assignment: CDR1 MDHEN and CDR2 SYDVKM. The clonotype originates from a young man in good health. The sequenced sample consisted of naive CD4+ T cells from blood. This chain uses TRBV28 with TRBJ2-5; 8 nucleotides line up with TRBD1. This CDR3 reads CASSRQGIGTQYF. CDR3 bases: TGTGCCAGCAGCCGACAGGGGATAGGTACCCAGTACTTC.